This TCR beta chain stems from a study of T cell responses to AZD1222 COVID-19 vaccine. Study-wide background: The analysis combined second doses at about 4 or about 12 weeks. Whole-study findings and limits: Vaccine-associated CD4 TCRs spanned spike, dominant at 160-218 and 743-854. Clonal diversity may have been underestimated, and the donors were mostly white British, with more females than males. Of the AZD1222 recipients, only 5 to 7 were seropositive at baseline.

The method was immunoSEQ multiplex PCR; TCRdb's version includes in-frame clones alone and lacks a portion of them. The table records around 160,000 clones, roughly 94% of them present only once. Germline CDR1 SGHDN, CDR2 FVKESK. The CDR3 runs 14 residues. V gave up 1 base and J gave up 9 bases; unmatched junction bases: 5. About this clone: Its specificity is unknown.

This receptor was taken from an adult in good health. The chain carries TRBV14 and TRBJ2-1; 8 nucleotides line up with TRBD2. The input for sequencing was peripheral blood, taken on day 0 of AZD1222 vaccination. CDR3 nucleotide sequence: TGTGCCAGCAGCCAAGCCGGGAGGGCCATTGAGCAGTTCTTC. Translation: CASSQAGRAIEQFF.